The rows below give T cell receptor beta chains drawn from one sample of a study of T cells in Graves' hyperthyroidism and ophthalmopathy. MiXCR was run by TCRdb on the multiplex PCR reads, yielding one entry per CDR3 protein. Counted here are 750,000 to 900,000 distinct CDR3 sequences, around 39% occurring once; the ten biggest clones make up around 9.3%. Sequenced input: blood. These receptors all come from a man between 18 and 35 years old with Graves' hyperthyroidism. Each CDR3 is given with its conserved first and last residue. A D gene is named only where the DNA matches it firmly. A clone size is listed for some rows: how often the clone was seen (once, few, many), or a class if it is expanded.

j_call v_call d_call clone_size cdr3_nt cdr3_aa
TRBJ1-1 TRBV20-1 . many TGCAGTGCTAGCGAATCACAGGGCGGCACTGAAGCTTTCTTT CSASESQGGTEAFF
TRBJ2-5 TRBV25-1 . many TGTGCCAGCAGTGAATTGGGAACAGGGATGAAGACCCAGTACTTC CASSELGTGMKTQYF
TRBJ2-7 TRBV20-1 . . TGCAGTGCTGGAGGGACAGCCGTATCCTACGAGCAGTACTTC CSAGGTAVSYEQYF
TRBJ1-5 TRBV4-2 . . TGTGCCAGCAGCCAAGATGGGGAAGGGTTTCAGCCCCAGCATTTT CASSQDGEGFQPQHF
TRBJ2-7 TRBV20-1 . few TGCAGTGCTCAAAAGGCCTCCTCGCCAAACTACGAGCAGTACTTC CSAQKASSPNYEQYF
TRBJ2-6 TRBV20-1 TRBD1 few TGCAGTGCTAGAGACTCGAAGGGACAGGACGGGGCCAACGTCCTGACTTTC CSARDSKGQDGANVLTF
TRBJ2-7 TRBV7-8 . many TGTGCCAGCAGCCCAGGTGGGGTCGAGCAGTACTTC CASSPGGVEQYF
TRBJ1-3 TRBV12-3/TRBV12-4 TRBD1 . TGTGCCAGCAGTATAACAGGGGTCTCGGTAAACACCATATATTTT CASSITGVSVNTIYF
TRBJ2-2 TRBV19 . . TGTGCCAGTAGTACCGCCGGGGAACCATCCACCGGGGAGCTGTTTTTT CASSTAGEPSTGELFF
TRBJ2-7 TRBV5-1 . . TGCGCCAGCAGCTTGCCCAGCTCCCCCTACGAGCAGTACTTC CASSLPSSPYEQYF
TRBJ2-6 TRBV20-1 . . TGCAGTGCTAGAGAGAGGCGGCCTGGGGCCAACGTCCTGACTTTC CSARERRPGANVLTF
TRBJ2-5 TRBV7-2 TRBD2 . TGCGCCAGCAGCCAGGGCCCGGGACTAGCGGAAGAGACCCAGTACTTC CASSQGPGLAEETQYF
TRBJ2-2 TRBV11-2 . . TGTGCCAGCACCCCGGGGATAAACACCGGGGAGCTGTTTTTT CASTPGINTGELFF
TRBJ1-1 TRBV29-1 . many TGCAGCGTTGAAGTCGTCACTGAAGCTTTCTTT CSVEVVTEAFF
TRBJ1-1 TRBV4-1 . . TGCGCCAGCAGCCAAGGGGTAGGGCTCACTGAAGCTTTCTTT CASSQGVGLTEAFF
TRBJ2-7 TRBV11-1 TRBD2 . TGTGCCAGCAGCCCTTTGGCTAGCGGGAAACTCGAGCAGTACTTC CASSPLASGKLEQYF
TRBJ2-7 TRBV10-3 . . TGTGCCATCAGTGAAGTGAGCTACGAGCAGTACTTC CAISEVSYEQYF
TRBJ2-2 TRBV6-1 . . TGTGCCAGCAGTGATCGGTACCTCACCGGGGAGCTGTTTTTT CASSDRYLTGELFF
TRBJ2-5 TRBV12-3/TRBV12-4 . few TGTGCCAGCAGTTGGAGAGAGGGCGAGACCCAGTACTTC CASSWREGETQYF
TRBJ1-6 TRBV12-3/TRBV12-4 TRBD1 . TGTGCCAGCAGGGCAGGGGGCTTGGTGGCCTATAATTCACCCCTCCACTTT CASRAGGLVAYNSPLHF
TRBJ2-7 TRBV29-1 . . TGCAGCGTTGCCAGCAGGCCTGAGGGCTACGAGCAGTACTTC CSVASRPEGYEQYF
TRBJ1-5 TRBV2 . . TGTGCCAGCAGTGAACTTTATAGCAATCAGCCCCAGCATTTT CASSELYSNQPQHF
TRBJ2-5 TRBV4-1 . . TGCGCCAGCAGCCAAATTGGGAGCGTTCAAGAGACCCAGTACTTC CASSQIGSVQETQYF
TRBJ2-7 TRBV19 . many TGTGCCAGTAGTAAAGACAGTATCGGCTACGAGCAGTACTTC CASSKDSIGYEQYF
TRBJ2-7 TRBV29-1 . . TGCAGCGTTGGATCCCCATTTTCCTACGAGCAGTACTTC CSVGSPFSYEQYF
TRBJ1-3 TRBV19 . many TGTGCCAGTAGGAAGGGGACCTCTGGAAACACCATATATTTT CASRKGTSGNTIYF
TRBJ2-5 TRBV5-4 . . TGTGCCATCCATAACTCGGAGACCCAGTACTTC CAIHNSETQYF
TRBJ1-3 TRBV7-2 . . TGCGCCAGCAGCCGGCGGGGGGAAGCTGGAAACACCATATATTTT CASSRRGEAGNTIYF
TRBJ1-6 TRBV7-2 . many TGTGCCAGCAGCTCCAGGGCTAATTCACCCCTCCACTTT CASSSRANSPLHF
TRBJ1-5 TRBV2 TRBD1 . TGTGCCACCAGTCCTACAGGGGTGGGACAGCCCCAGCATTTT CATSPTGVGQPQHF
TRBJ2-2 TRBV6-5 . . TGTGCCAGCAGGTGGCATACCACCGGGGAGCTGTTTTTT CASRWHTTGELFF
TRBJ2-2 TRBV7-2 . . TGTGCCAGCAGCCCCTCTGAGGGGGTTAACACCGGGGAGCTGTTTTTT CASSPSEGVNTGELFF
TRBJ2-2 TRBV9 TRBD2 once TGTGCCAGCAGCGGGGGACTAGCGGGAGGTACCGGGGAGCTGTTTTTT CASSGGLAGGTGELFF
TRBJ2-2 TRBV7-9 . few TGTGCCAGCAGCGTCGAGGCGGGGAAGAACACCGGGGAGCTGTTTTTT CASSVEAGKNTGELFF
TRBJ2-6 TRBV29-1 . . TGCAGCGTGAACCCCGAGAGGGCCGGGGCCAACGTCCTGACTTTC CSVNPERAGANVLTF
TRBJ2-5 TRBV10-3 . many TGTGCCATCAGTGCGTTCTCACGGGAGACCCAGTACTTC CAISAFSRETQYF
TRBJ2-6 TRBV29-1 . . TGCAGCGTTGCCGGGGTGGGGAGCACTGGGGCCAACGTCCTGACTTTC CSVAGVGSTGANVLTF
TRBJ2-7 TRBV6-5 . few TGTGCCAGCAGTTCCCGGGGGATTTACGAGCAGTACTTC CASSSRGIYEQYF
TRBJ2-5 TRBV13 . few TGTGCCAGCAGCACAGGGTTGGAGGAGACCCAGTACTTC CASSTGLEETQYF
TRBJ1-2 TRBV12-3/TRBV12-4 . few TGTGCCAGCAGTTTAACAGAGAAGGACTATGGCTACACCTTC CASSLTEKDYGYTF
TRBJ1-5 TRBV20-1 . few TGCAGTGCTAGAGATTTGGGTGGGAGCGATTATAGCAATCAGCCCCAGCATTTT CSARDLGGSDYSNQPQHF
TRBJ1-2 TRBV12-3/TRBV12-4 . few TGTGCCAGCACCGTCCAGGCCCCCTATGGCTACACCTTC CASTVQAPYGYTF
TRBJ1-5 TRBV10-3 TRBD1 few TGTGCCATCTCCTTGGGGACAGGGGATAGCAATCAGCCCCAGCATTTT CAISLGTGDSNQPQHF
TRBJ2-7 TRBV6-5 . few TGTGCCAGCAGTTACGTCCTCGCGAGCTCCTACGAGCAGTACTTC CASSYVLASSYEQYF
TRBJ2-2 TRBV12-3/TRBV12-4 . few TGTGCCAGCAGTCTCTCTCCTAGGGGGTGGAACACCGGGGAGCTGTTTTTT CASSLSPRGWNTGELFF
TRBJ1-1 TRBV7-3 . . TGTGCCAGCAGCCCTGCTACGCGCACTGAAGCTTTCTTT CASSPATRTEAFF
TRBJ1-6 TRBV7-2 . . TGTGCCAGCAGCTTAGAGGAGGGGCACAATTCACCCCTCCACTTT CASSLEEGHNSPLHF
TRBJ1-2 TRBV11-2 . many TGTGCCAGCAGCGGATCGGGGGCGGACAACTATGGCTACACCTTC CASSGSGADNYGYTF
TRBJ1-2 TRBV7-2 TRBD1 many TGTGCCAGCAGCTTTGTGACAGGGGAAGGAGGCTACACCTTC CASSFVTGEGGYTF
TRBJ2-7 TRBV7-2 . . TGTGCCAGCAGCTTTACAACCCCGGGACTGGAAGCCTACGAGCAGTACTTC CASSFTTPGLEAYEQYF
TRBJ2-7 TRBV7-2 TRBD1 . TGTGCCAGCAGCCCGGCCCTGGGGGCAGGGGGAGAAAACTTC CASSPALGAGGENF
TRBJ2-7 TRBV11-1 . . TGCGCCAGCAGCCAAGGACACGGGCTATACGAGCAGTACTTC CASSQGHGLYEQYF
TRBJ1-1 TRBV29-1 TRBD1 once TGCAGCGTTGAAAGGACAGGCACTGAAGCTTTCTTT CSVERTGTEAFF
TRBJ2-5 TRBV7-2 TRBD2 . TGTGCCAGCAGCTTGGGGTTAGCGGGGGTCACAAAAGAGACCCAGTACTTC CASSLGLAGVTKETQYF
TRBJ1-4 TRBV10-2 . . TGCGCCAGCAGATGGGGCCGGGGCTCCGAAAAACTGTTTTTT CASRWGRGSEKLFF
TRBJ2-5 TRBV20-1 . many TGCAGTGCTAGAGTCAGAGTCCACGAGACCCAGTACTTC CSARVRVHETQYF
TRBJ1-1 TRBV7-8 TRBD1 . TGTGCCAGCAGCTATTGGACAGGGGGCACTGAAGCTTTCTTT CASSYWTGGTEAFF